Listed here are 3 T cell receptor beta chains from one sample, sequenced in a study of T cells in Graves' hyperthyroidism and ophthalmopathy. Researchers amplified the TCR beta CDR3 regions from RNA transcripts. When the TCR CDR3 underwent first-round RT-PCR, the HTBI primer set was used. TCRdb fed the multiplex PCR reads into MiXCR, producing one record per CDR3 protein. The sample lists about 560,000 distinct CDR3 sequences; 15% to 18% were seen once. Sequenced: blood. The receptor set was obtained from a woman aged 25-40 years with Graves' hyperthyroidism.

This clonotype has a handful of counts. The chain combines TRBV19 with TRBJ1-3; possibly TRBD1 for D (6 bases). Germline CDR1 and CDR2: LNHDA and SQIVND (reference sequence). The V gene lost 4 bases and the J gene lost 3 bases, with 16 bases spanning the gap. The length of the CDR3 is 16 residues. This CDR3 is CASSTRQATNGNTIYF. As DNA, the CDR3 is TGTGCCAGTAGTACCCGACAGGCGACGAATGGAAACACCATATATTTT.

Details on this clonotype: This CDR3 is missing its conserved last phenylalanine or tryptophan, likely due to a read error. The CDR3 protein is CASSTGQGILNEQFL. The CDR3 DNA sequence: TGTGCCAGCAGCACCGGACAGGGGATCTTGAATGAGCAGTTCCTC. The gene calls are TRBV12-3 or TRBV12-4 and TRBJ2-1; TRBD1 agrees at 9 bases. The CDR3 loop spans 15 amino acids. After removal of 6 bases from V and 7 bases from J, the junction contained 10 bases not matched to a gene.

V gene TRBV5-1 combines with J gene TRBJ2-5, with D unclear. CDR1 is SGHRS, CDR2 YFSETQ, per germline. The ends were cut back, 1 base at V and 5 bases at J, with 6 bases in the middle. The CDR3 has 12 amino acids. CDR3 region: CASSLPAETQYF. DNA for the CDR3: TGCGCCAGCAGCTTGCCGGCGGAGACCCAGTACTTC.